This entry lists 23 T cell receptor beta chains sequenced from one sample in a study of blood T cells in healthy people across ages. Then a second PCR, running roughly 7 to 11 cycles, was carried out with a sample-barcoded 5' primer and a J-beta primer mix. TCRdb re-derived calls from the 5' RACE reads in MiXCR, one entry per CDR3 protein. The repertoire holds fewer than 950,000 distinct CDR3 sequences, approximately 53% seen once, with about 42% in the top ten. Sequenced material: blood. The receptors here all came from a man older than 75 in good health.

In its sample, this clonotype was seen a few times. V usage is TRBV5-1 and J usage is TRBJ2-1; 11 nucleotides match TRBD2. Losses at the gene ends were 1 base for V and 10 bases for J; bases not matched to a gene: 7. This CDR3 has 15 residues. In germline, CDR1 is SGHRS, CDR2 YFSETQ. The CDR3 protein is CASSLKLAGVGEQFF. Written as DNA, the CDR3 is TGCGCCAGCAGCTTGAAACTAGCGGGAGTGGGAGAGCAGTTCTTC.

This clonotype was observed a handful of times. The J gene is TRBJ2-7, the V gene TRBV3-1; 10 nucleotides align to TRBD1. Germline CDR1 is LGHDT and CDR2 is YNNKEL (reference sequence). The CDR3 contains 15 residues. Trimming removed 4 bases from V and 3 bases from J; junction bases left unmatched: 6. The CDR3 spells CASSPRWDRGYEQYF. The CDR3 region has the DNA TGTGCCAGCAGCCCGAGATGGGACAGGGGCTACGAGCAGTACTTC.

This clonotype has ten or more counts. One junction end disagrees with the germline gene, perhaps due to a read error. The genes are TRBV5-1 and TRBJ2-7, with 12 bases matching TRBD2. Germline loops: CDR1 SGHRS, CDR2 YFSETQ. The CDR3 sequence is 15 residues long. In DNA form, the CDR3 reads TGTGCCAGCAGTCCCCGGACTAGCGGGACGTACGAGCAGTACTTC. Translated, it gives CASSPRTSGTYEQYF.

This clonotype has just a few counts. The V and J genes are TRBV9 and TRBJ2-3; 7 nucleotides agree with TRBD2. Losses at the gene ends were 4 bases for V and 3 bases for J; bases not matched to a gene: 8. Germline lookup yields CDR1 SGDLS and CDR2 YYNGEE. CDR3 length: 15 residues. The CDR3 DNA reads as TGTGCCAGCAGCATGCGGGAGTGGGGAACAGATACGCAGTATTTT. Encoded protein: CASSMREWGTDTQYF.

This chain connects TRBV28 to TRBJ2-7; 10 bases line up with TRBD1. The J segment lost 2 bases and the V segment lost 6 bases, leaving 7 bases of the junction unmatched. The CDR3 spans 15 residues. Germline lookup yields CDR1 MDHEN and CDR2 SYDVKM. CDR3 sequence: CASSIIGTGAYEQYF. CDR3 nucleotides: TGTGCCAGCAGCATCATCGGGACAGGGGCCTACGAGCAGTACTTC.

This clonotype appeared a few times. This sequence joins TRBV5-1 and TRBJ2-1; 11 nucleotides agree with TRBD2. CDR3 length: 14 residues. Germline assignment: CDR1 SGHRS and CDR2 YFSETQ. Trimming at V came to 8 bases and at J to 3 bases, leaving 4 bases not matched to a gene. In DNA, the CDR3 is TGCGCCAGTCAGACTAGCGGGGTCTACAATGAGCAGTTCTTC. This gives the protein CASQTSGVYNEQFF.

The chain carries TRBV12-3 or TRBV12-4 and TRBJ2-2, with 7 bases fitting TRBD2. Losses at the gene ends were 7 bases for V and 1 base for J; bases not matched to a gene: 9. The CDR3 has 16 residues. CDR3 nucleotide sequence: TGTGCCAGCACTCACCCAGCGGGGTGGAACACCGGGGAGCTGTTTTTT. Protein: CASTHPAGWNTGELFF.

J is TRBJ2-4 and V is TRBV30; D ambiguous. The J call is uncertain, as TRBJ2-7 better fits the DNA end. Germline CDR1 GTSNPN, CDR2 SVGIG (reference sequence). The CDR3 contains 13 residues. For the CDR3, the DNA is TGTGCCTGGAGGAGCCGACTGAAAGACGAGCAGTACTTC. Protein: CAWRSRLKDEQYF.

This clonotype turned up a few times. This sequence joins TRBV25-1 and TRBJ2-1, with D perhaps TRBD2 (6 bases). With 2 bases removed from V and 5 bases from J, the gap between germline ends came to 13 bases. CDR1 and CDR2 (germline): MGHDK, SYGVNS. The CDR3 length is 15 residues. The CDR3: CASSELGGPDNEQFF. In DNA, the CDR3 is TGTGCCAGCAGTGAACTGGGGGGACCAGACAATGAGCAGTTCTTC. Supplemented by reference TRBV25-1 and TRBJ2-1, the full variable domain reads EADIYQTPRYLVIGTGKKITLECSQTMGHDKMYWYQQDPGMELHLIHYSYGVNSTEKGDLSSESTVSRIRTEHFPLTLESARPSHTSQYLCASSELGGPDNEQFFGPGTRLTVL.

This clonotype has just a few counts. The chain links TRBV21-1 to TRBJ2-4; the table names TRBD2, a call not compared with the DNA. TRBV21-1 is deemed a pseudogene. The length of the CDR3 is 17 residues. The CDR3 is CASSGLKGEGAKNIQYF. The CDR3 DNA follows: TGTGCCAGCAGCGGATTAAAGGGGGAGGGGGCCAAAAACATTCAGTACTTC.

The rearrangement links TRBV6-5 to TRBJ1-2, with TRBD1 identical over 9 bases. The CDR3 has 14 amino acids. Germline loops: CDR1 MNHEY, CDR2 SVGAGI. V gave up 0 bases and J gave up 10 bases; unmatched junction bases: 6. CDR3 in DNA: TGTGCCAGCAGTTACTCGGGACAGGGAAGGGTCTACACCTTC. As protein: CASSYSGQGRVYTF.

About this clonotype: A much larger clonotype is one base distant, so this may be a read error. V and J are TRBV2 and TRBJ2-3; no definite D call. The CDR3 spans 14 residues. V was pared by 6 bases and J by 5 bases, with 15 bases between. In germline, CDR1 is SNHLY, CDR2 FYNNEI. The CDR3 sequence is CASRPWLGQDTQYF. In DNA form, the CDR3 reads TGTGCCAGCAGACCGTGGTTAGGGCAAGATACGCAGTATTTT.

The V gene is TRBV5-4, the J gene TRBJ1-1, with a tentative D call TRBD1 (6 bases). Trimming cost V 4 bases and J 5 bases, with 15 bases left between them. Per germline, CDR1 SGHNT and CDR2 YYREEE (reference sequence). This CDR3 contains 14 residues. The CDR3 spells CASSPRGPGTEAFF. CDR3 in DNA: TGTGCCAGCAGCCCCAGGGGCCCGGGGACTGAAGCTTTCTTT. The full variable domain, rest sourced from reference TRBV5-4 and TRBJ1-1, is ETGVTQSPTHLIKTRGQQVTLRCSSQSGHNTVSWYQQALGQGPQFIFQYYREEENGRGNFPPRFSGLQFPNYSSELNVNALELDDSALYLCASSPRGPGTEAFFGQGTRLTVV.

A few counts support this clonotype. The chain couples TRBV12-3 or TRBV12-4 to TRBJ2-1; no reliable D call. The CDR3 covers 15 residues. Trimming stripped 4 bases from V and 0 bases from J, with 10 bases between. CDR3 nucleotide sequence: TGTGCCAGCAGTTCGCTGAGCGTCTCCTACAATGAGCAGTTCTTC. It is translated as CASSSLSVSYNEQFF.

CDR3 region: CASSLELAGGPRYAYF. Here the CDR3 DNA reads TGTGCCAGCAGCTTGGAACTAGCGGGAGGGCCCAGATACGCGTATTTT. This chain connects TRBV5-4 to TRBJ2-3; TRBD2 aligns across 13 bases. The J segment lost 14 bases and the V segment lost 0 bases, leaving 12 bases of the junction unmatched. The length of the CDR3 is 16 residues. Germline-derived CDR1 and CDR2 are SGHNT and YYREEE (reference sequence).

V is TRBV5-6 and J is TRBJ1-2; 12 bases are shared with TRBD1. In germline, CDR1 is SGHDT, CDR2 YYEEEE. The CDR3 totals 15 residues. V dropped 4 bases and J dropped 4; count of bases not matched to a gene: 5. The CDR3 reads CASSLGTGGFYGYTF. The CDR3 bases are TGTGCCAGCAGCCTCGGGACAGGGGGCTTCTATGGCTACACCTTC.

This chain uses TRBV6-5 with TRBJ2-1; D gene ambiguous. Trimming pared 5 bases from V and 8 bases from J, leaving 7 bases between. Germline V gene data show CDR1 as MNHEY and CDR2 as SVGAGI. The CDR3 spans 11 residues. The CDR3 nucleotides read TGTGCCAGCAGTACGTGGGATGAGCAGTTCTTC. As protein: CASSTWDEQFF.

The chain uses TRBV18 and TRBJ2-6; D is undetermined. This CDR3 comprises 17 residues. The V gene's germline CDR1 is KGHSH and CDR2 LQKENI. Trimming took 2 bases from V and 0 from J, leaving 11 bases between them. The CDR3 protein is CASSPIPHSSGANVLTF. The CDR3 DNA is TGTGCCAGCTCACCAATCCCGCACAGCTCTGGGGCCAACGTCCTGACTTTC.

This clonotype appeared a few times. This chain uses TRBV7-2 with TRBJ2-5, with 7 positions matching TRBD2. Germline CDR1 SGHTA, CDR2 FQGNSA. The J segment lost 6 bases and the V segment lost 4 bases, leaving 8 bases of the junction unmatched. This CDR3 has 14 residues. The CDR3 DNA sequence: TGTGCCAGCAGCTCGGCCGGAGCGGGGAAGACCCAGTACTTC. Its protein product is CASSSAGAGKTQYF.

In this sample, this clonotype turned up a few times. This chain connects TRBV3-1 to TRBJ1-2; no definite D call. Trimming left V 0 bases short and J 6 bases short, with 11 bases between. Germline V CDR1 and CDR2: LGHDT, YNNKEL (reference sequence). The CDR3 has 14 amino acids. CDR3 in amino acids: CASSQEAAGNGYTF. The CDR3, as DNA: TGTGCCAGCAGCCAAGAGGCGGCGGGTAATGGCTACACCTTC. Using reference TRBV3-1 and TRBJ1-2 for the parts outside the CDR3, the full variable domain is DTAVSQTPKYLVTQMGNDKSIKCEQNLGHDTMYWYKQDSKKFLKIMFSYNNKELIINETVPNRFSPKSPDKAHLNLHINSLELGDSAVYFCASSQEAAGNGYTFGSGTRLTVV.

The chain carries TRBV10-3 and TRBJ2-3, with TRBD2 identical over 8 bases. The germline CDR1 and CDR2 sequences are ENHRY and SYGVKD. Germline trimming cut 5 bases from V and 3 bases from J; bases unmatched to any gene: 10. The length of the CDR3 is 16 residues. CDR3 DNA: TGTGCCATCAGTCGCCTACCAGCGGGAGCAACAGATACGCAGTATTTT. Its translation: CAISRLPAGATDTQYF.

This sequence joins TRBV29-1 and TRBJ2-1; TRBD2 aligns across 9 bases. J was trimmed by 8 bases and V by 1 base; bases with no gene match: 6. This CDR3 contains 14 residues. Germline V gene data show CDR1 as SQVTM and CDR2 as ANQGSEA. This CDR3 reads CSVEGRGGDYEQFF. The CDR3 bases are TGCAGCGTTGAAGGGCGGGGGGGCGACTATGAGCAGTTCTTC.

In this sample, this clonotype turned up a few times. CDR3 DNA: TGTGCCAGCAGCCAAAGCGGACAGGGAGGTGGCTACACCTTC. It is translated as CASSQSGQGGGYTF. The chain recombines TRBV3-1 with TRBJ1-2, with 8 positions matching TRBD1. This CDR3 is built from 14 residues. Germline-derived CDR1 and CDR2 are LGHDT and YNNKEL (reference sequence). V dropped 2 bases and J dropped 7; count of bases not matched to a gene: 6.